Listed here are 23 T cell receptor beta chains from one sample, sequenced in a study of blood T cell repertoires in COVID-19. The table came from immunoSEQ multiplex PCR; TCRdb's copy has only in-frame clones and leaves some out. The sample yields roughly 110,000 clones, about nine tenths seen once. The specimen was peripheral blood. The receptors were gathered from a man aged 50 to 60 with active or convalescent COVID-19.

This chain joins TRBV6-5 and TRBJ1-5; 9 bases match TRBD1. V was pared by 6 bases and J by 4 bases, with 7 bases of the junction left unmatched. The CDR3 spans 15 residues. CDR1 MNHEY and CDR2 SVGAGI come from the germline V gene. CDR3 region: CASRDTGTGNQPQHF. In nucleotides, the CDR3 is TGTGCCAGCAGGGATACCGGGACAGGGAATCAGCCCCAGCATTTT.

V and J are TRBV4-3 and TRBJ2-2, with TRBD2 matching 7 bases. The germline V gene encodes CDR1 LGHNA and CDR2 YSLEER. V shed 0 bases, J shed 5 bases, and the junction held 12 bases outside the gene matches. The CDR3 is made up of 18 amino acids. The CDR3 DNA is TGCGCCAGCAGCCAAGATGGGGGACCCCGAGCGGGGACCGGGGAGCTGTTTTTT. This sequence encodes CASSQDGGPRAGTGELFF.

The V gene is TRBV2, the J gene TRBJ2-5; TRBD2 agrees at 8 bases. CDR1 and CDR2 from the germline V gene are SNHLY and FYNNEI. The ends lost 0 bases at V and 5 bases at J; junction bases unmatched: 2. The CDR3 sequence is 14 residues long. CDR3 bases: TGTGCCAGCAGTGAAGCACGGGAGGGGGAGACCCAGTACTTC. Residues: CASSEAREGETQYF.

This clone was seen a few times. The chain joins TRBV6-4 to TRBJ1-5; a possible D gene is TRBD1 (6 bases). Germline CDR1 reads MRHNA; CDR2 reads SNTAGT. Deletions cut 0 bases from V and 6 bases from J, with 15 bases between. The CDR3 has 16 amino acids. Here the CDR3 DNA reads TGTGCCAGCAGTGACTCGAACACAGGGCTTGGTCAGCCCCAGCATTTT. Its protein is CASSDSNTGLGQPQHF.

V and J are TRBV3-1 (or the pseudogene TRBV3-2) and TRBJ2-5; 9 nucleotides line up with TRBD1. The V gene end was trimmed by 0 bases and the J gene end by 3 bases; junction bases not matched to a gene: 5. The germline V gene encodes CDR1 LGHDT and CDR2 YNNKEL (reference sequence). The length of the CDR3 is 16 residues. The DNA for the CDR3 is TGTGCCAGCAGCCAAGAAAGGACAGGGGCCGAAGAGACCCAGTACTTC. As protein: CASSQERTGAEETQYF.

V and J are TRBV19 and TRBJ2-1; 14 bases fit TRBD2. Per germline, CDR1 LNHDA and CDR2 SQIVND (reference sequence). With V trimmed by 4 bases and J by 4 bases, 9 bases remained unmatched. The CDR3 is 18 residues long. The CDR3 is CASSSPRTSGRKYNEQFF. CDR3 DNA sequence: TGTGCCAGTAGTAGCCCCCGGACTAGCGGGAGGAAGTACAATGAGCAGTTCTTC.

The gene calls are TRBV19 and TRBJ1-5; the D is unclear. The V gene's germline CDR1 is LNHDA and CDR2 SQIVND (reference sequence). The CDR3 covers 15 residues. With 2 bases removed from V and 4 bases from J, the gap between germline ends came to 12 bases. For the CDR3, the DNA is TGTGCCAGTAGTATACTCCGGGATACTAATCAGCCCCAGCATTTT. Translating it yields CASSILRDTNQPQHF.

The chain joins TRBV11-2 to TRBJ2-1; tentative D call: TRBD2 (5 bases). V was shortened by 5 bases and J by 9 bases, with 11 bases between the two germline ends. Germline lookup yields CDR1 SGHAT and CDR2 FQNNGV. This CDR3 has 12 amino acids. CDR3 DNA sequence: TGTGCCAGCAGCCCGGGAACCCGTGAGCAGTTCTTC. This encodes CASSPGTREQFF.

The genes are TRBV7-2 and TRBJ2-2; D is unresolved. The ends were cut back, 1 base at V and 6 bases at J, with 9 bases in the middle. Germline V CDR1 and CDR2: SGHTA, FQGNSA. The CDR3 is 14 amino acids. CDR3 sequence reads: CASSLGVDSGELFF. Here the CDR3 DNA reads TGTGCCAGCAGCTTAGGGGTCGACTCCGGGGAGCTGTTTTTT.

The J gene is TRBJ1-1, the V gene TRBV27; D remains unclear. The CDR3 length is 14 residues. Germline V gene data show CDR1 as MNHEY and CDR2 as SMNVEV (reference sequence). V lost 1 base and J lost 6, with 12 bases in between. DNA for the CDR3: TGTGCCAGCAGTTTATTGCCCCGGGTACCTGAAGCTTTCTTT. Protein product: CASSLLPRVPEAFF.

CDR3 sequence reads: CASGRDLRTDTQYF. The CDR3 DNA reads TGTGCTAGTGGTAGGGACTTGCGCACAGATACGCAGTATTTT. The V gene is TRBV12-5, the J gene TRBJ2-3; TRBD2 is a possible D gene (6 bases). The V end lost 5 bases, the J end lost 1 base, and 10 bases lay between the germline ends. The CDR3 has 14 amino acids. From germline, CDR1 is LGHNT and CDR2 FRNRAP.

This clone is a singleton in its sample. This sequence joins TRBV5-1 and TRBJ2-1, with D maybe TRBD2 (6 bases). The CDR3 has 14 residues. V was pared by 5 bases and J by 5 bases, with 14 bases between. The V gene's germline CDR1 is SGHRS and CDR2 YFSETQ. As DNA, the CDR3 is TGCGCCAGCAGGCTCCTCCGGACTAACAATGAGCAGTTCTTC. Amino acids: CASRLLRTNNEQFF. Drawing the rest from reference TRBV5-1 and TRBJ2-1, the complete variable domain is KAGVTQTPRYLIKTRGQQVTLSCSPISGHRSVSWYQQTPGQGLQFLFEYFSETQRNKGNFPGRFSGRQFSNSRSEMNVSTLELGDSALYLCASRLLRTNNEQFFGPGTRLTVL.

The chain has TRBV4-3 and TRBJ1-1; 10 positions match TRBD1. With 5 bases clipped from V and 5 bases from J, the junction kept 17 bases outside the gene matches. Germline V gene lookup returns CDR1 LGHNA and CDR2 YSLEER. The CDR3 runs 18 residues. The chain's CDR3 is CASSLYRDRGPFKTEAFF. CDR3 nucleotide sequence: TGCGCCAGCAGCTTATACCGGGACAGGGGCCCCTTTAAGACTGAAGCTTTCTTT.

CDR3 in DNA: TGTGCCAGTAGCCAAGGACAGGGCGGGAATCAGCCCCAGCATTTT. This encodes CASSQGQGGNQPQHF. The chain has TRBV19 and TRBJ1-5, with TRBD1 matching 8 bases. From germline, CDR1 is LNHDA and CDR2 SQIVND (reference sequence). The CDR3 is 15 amino acids. Trimming cost V 6 bases and J 4 bases; bases outside gene matches: 8.

This chain uses TRBV14 with TRBJ1-1; D might be TRBD1 (5 bases). Trimming took 4 bases from V and 2 from J, leaving 8 bases between them. Germline CDR1 and CDR2: SGHDN and FVKESK. This CDR3 contains 13 residues. CDR3 region: CASSPQGNTEAFF. CDR3 in DNA: TGTGCCAGCAGCCCGCAGGGAAACACTGAAGCTTTCTTT. Using reference TRBV14 and TRBJ1-1 for the parts outside the CDR3, the full variable domain is EAGVTQFPSHSVIEKGQTVTLRCDPISGHDNLYWYRRVMGKEIKFLLHFVKESKQDESGMPNNRFLAERTGGTYSTLKVQPAELEDSGVYFCASSPQGNTEAFFGQGTRLTVV.

This clone was picked up one time. V usage is TRBV15 and J usage is TRBJ1-1; 9 positions agree with TRBD1. Germline CDR1 and CDR2: LNHNV and YYDKDF (reference sequence). The CDR3 is 15 residues long. Trimming removed 0 bases from V and 5 bases from J; junction bases left unmatched: 4. CDR3 loop: CATSREETGGTEAFF. CDR3 DNA: TGTGCCACCAGCAGAGAAGAGACAGGGGGGACTGAAGCTTTCTTT.

The chain employs TRBV6-1 and TRBJ2-7; D perhaps matches TRBD1 (6 bases). Germline assignment: CDR1 MNHNS and CDR2 SASEGT. Trimming removed 2 bases at V and 2 bases at J, with 10 bases between. This CDR3 contains 14 residues. CDR3 sequence (DNA): TGTGCCAGCAGTGAATTGACAGGACCCTACGAGCAGTACTTC. As protein: CASSELTGPYEQYF.

J is TRBJ1-1 and V is TRBV2; no clear D. In germline, CDR1 is SNHLY, CDR2 FYNNEI. Between the trimmed V and J ends, which lost 6 bases and 8 bases, there was a span of 7 bases. The CDR3 covers 10 residues. CDR3 sequence: CASSSLEAFF. DNA of the CDR3: TGTGCCAGCAGCTCCCTCGAAGCTTTCTTT. The variable domain in full, with the rest retrieved from reference TRBV2 and TRBJ1-1, is EPEVTQTPSHQVTQMGQEVILRCVPISNHLYFYWYRQILGQKVEFLVSFYNNEISEKSEIFDDQFSVERPDGSNFTLKIRSTKLEDSAMYFCASSSLEAFFGQGTRLTVV.

The sample holds one count of this clone. The rearrangement joins TRBV19 to TRBJ1-5; 7 positions agree with TRBD1. The CDR3 runs 15 residues. The germline V gene has CDR1 LNHDA and CDR2 SQIVND (reference sequence). Germline trimming cut 4 bases from V and 2 bases from J; bases unmatched to any gene: 5. The CDR3 protein is CASSTQGGGNQPQHF. DNA for the CDR3: TGTGCCAGTAGTACCCAGGGGGGAGGCAATCAGCCCCAGCATTTT.

This chain connects TRBV3-1 (or the pseudogene TRBV3-2) to TRBJ2-1, with 10 bases matching TRBD2. V dropped 6 bases and J dropped 12; count of bases not matched to a gene: 5. This CDR3 contains 12 residues. Germline V gene data show CDR1 as LGHDT and CDR2 as YNNKEL (reference sequence). In DNA form, the CDR3 reads TGTGCCAGCAGTCGTTCTAGCGGGGGGCAGTTCTTC. Translating it yields CASSRSSGGQFF.

Written as DNA, the CDR3 is TGTGCCAGCAGCTTAACGGGGTTCGGGGAGACCCAGTACTTC. Protein sequence: CASSLTGFGETQYF. V and J are TRBV7-2 and TRBJ2-5, with D possibly matching TRBD2 (5 bases). Looked up from germline, CDR1 is SGHTA and CDR2 is FQGNSA. The CDR3 consists of 14 residues. Trimming left V 2 bases short and J 5 bases short, with 12 bases between.

This chain joins TRBV6-2 or TRBV6-3 and TRBJ2-5; 7 positions agree with TRBD2. The germline CDR1 and CDR2 sequences are MNHEY and SVGEGT. Trimming removed 2 bases from V and 4 bases from J; junction bases left unmatched: 4. This CDR3 is built from 14 residues. CDR3 region: CASSYGGSSETQYF. CDR3 in DNA: TGTGCCAGCAGTTACGGCGGGAGTTCAGAGACCCAGTACTTC.

This chain uses TRBV30 with TRBJ2-7; D is unresolved. The CDR3 contains 11 residues. V lost 2 bases, J lost 1 base, and 3 bases lay in between. Germline V gene data show CDR1 as GTSNPN and CDR2 as SVGIG (reference sequence). Here the CDR3 reads CAWSYSYEQYF. CDR3 nucleotides: TGTGCCTGGAGTTATTCCTACGAGCAGTACTTC.